This entry lists 28 T cell receptor beta chains sequenced from one sample in a study of control samples from healthy donors and cancer patients (dated by TCRdb to 2018 to 2021). Library preparation employed the immunoSEQ multiplex PCR assay. TCRdb retrieved this table from immuneACCESS and kept in-frame rearrangements only. Not all clones are present; in checked studies, unresolved V genes account for under half, and no reason is known for the remainder. This sample has about 120,000 clones in its table, and 93% of those were observed once. The ten largest clonotypes hold about 2.5% of the sample. Sequencing was performed on blood. Receptors were obtained from a man aged 25-45 years in good health.

This sequence joins TRBV27 and TRBJ2-7; D gene ambiguous. The CDR3 contains 13 residues. Per the germline V gene, CDR1 is MNHEY and CDR2 is SMNVEV (reference sequence). Trimming removed 5 bases at V and 0 bases at J, with 8 bases between. CDR3 bases: TGTGCCAGCAGTAAGTCCAGCTCCTACGAGCAGTACTTC. Residues: CASSKSSSYEQYF.

The V gene is TRBV4-1, the J gene TRBJ2-7; the D call may be TRBD1 or TRBD2 (6 bases each). V was pared by 0 bases and J by 4 bases, with 10 bases between. This CDR3 is 14 amino acids long. Germline loops: CDR1 MGHRA, CDR2 YSYEKL. The DNA for the CDR3 is TGCGCCAGCAGCCAAGAGCGGGACACTTACGAGCAGTACGTC. As protein: CASSQERDTYEQYV.

This clone was seen more than once but under ten times. V gene TRBV6-1 combines with J gene TRBJ1-1; D remains ambiguous. CDR3 size: 15 residues. Germline CDR1 reads MNHNS; CDR2 reads SASEGT. V lost 1 base and J lost 4, with 13 bases in between. The CDR3 DNA reads as TGTGCCAGCAGTGAAGGGAGTGGTTTGGGCACTGAAGCTTTCTTT. Residues: CASSEGSGLGTEAFF.

The chain has TRBV5-6 and TRBJ2-6, with D unresolved. The CDR3 contains 17 residues. Trimming took off 0 bases at V and 2 bases at J, with 12 bases between the two ends. CDR1 and CDR2 (germline): SGHDT, YYEEEE. The CDR3 bases are TGTGCCAGCAGCTTGGAGAAGGCGCTACCTGGGGCCAACGTCCTGACTTTC. Encoded protein: CASSLEKALPGANVLTF.

The chain is built from TRBV6-5 and TRBJ1-3; possibly TRBD1 for D (5 bases). The V gene lost 2 bases and the J gene lost 0 bases, with 8 bases spanning the gap. Germline loops: CDR1 MNHEY, CDR2 SVGAGI. CDR3 length: 15 amino acids. The CDR3 nucleotides are TGTGCCAGCAGTTACCGGGGCCCCTCTGGAAACACCATATATTTT. Protein: CASSYRGPSGNTIYF.

This clone was found a few times. The chain is built from TRBV6-6 and TRBJ1-2, with D tentatively TRBD1 (6 bases). Between the trimmed V and J ends, which lost 0 bases and 4 bases, there was a span of 9 bases. Looked up from germline, CDR1 is MNHNY and CDR2 is SVGAGI (reference sequence). This CDR3 has 14 amino acids. The CDR3 DNA reads as TGTGCCAGCAGTTACTCGGACAGTCGCTATGGCTACACCTTC. Translating it yields CASSYSDSRYGYTF.

The chain recombines TRBV18 with TRBJ1-2; D not certain. The germline gives CDR1 KGHSH, CDR2 LQKENI. The V end was cut by 3 bases, the J end by 7 bases, with 9 bases between. This CDR3 spans 12 amino acids. Written as DNA, the CDR3 is TGTGCCAGCTCACCGAAGGACGTTGGCTACACCTTC. This codes for CASSPKDVGYTF.

This chain joins TRBV30 and TRBJ1-3; D unclear. V was trimmed by 2 bases and J by 3 bases, leaving 11 bases between them. CDR1 GTSNPN and CDR2 SVGIG come from the germline V gene (reference sequence). This CDR3 has 14 amino acids. CDR3 bases: TGTGCCTGGAGTTTCTGGACTGGTGGAAACACCATATATTTT. It codes for CAWSFWTGGNTIYF.

The chain is built from TRBV5-5 and TRBJ2-3; 7 bases map to TRBD1. This CDR3 has 16 residues. Unmatched junction bases numbered 8, after V lost 2 bases and J lost 2 bases. Germline V gene lookup returns CDR1 SGHKS and CDR2 YYEKEE (reference sequence). The CDR3 region is CASSFSRQGITDTQYF. CDR3 DNA sequence: TGTGCCAGCAGCTTCTCCCGACAGGGAATCACAGATACGCAGTATTTT.

The V and J genes are TRBV7-2 and TRBJ2-3, with D possibly being TRBD2 (7 bases). This CDR3 has 16 residues. Germline loops: CDR1 SGHTA, CDR2 FQGNSA. V was trimmed by 5 bases and J by 3 bases, leaving 18 bases between them. The CDR3 DNA sequence: TGTGCCAGCAGCCGTAAGGGGGGGCCAAGTACAGATACGCAGTATTTT. Translation gives CASSRKGGPSTDTQYF.

The genes are TRBV7-9 and TRBJ2-5; 10 bases align to TRBD1. The germline V gene has CDR1 SEHNR and CDR2 FQNEAQ (reference sequence). There are 17 residues in the CDR3. The trim removed 2 bases at V and 5 bases at J, leaving 11 bases unmatched. This chain's CDR3 is CASSLLGTGDLGETQYF. CDR3 in DNA: TGTGCCAGCAGCTTATTGGGGACAGGGGACCTCGGGGAGACCCAGTACTTC.

This chain joins TRBV6-6 and TRBJ1-2; a possible D gene is TRBD1 (6 bases). Per germline, CDR1 MNHNY and CDR2 SVGAGI (reference sequence). Trimming cost V 6 bases and J 8 bases, with 22 bases left between them. This CDR3 spans 15 amino acids. In nucleotides, the CDR3 is TGTGCCAGCAGGGAGAGACAAGGGGGGATCGAGGGCTACACCTTC. It specifies CASRERQGGIEGYTF.

In its sample, this clone was seen once. The chain recombines TRBV3-1 (or the pseudogene TRBV3-2) with TRBJ2-7; 9 bases are shared with TRBD1. CDR1 and CDR2 (germline): LGHDT, YNNKEL (reference sequence). The V and J ends lost 4 bases and 6 bases, in that order; junction bases with no gene match: 7. The CDR3 loop spans 14 amino acids. This CDR3 reads CASSLPGQGSEQYF. The CDR3 DNA reads as TGTGCCAGCAGCCTGCCGGGACAGGGTTCCGAGCAGTACTTC.

J is TRBJ2-6 and V is TRBV19; D perhaps matches TRBD2 (5 bases). V lost 5 bases, J lost 1 base, and 9 bases lay in between. Germline CDR1 is LNHDA and CDR2 is SQIVND (reference sequence). This CDR3 spans 15 amino acids. The CDR3 is CASSGRGSGANVLTF. CDR3 nucleotide sequence: TGTGCCAGTAGTGGCCGCGGGTCTGGGGCCAACGTCCTGACTTTC.

This clone turned up a few times. The J gene is TRBJ1-2, the V gene TRBV2; TRBD1 might be the D (5 bases). The CDR3 loop spans 13 amino acids. Deletions cut 6 bases from V and 4 bases from J, with 12 bases between. Germline CDR1 SNHLY, CDR2 FYNNEI. In DNA form, the CDR3 reads TGTGCCAGCAGCGGGGGGAATGGCTATGGCTACACCTTC. Its protein is CASSGGNGYGYTF.

The gene calls are TRBV9 and TRBJ1-4; D possibly corresponds to TRBD1 (6 bases). The V gene's germline CDR1 is SGDLS and CDR2 YYNGEE. V lost 3 bases to trimming and J lost 7 bases, with 10 bases between them. The CDR3 has 13 residues. The CDR3 nucleotides read TGTGCCAGCAGCGCGGACAGCCCTGAAAAACTGTTTTTT. It codes for CASSADSPEKLFF.

The rearrangement uses TRBV15 and TRBJ1-5; weak D call: TRBD1 (5 bases). With 3 bases removed from V and 3 bases from J, the gap between germline ends came to 18 bases. In germline, CDR1 is LNHNV, CDR2 YYDKDF (reference sequence). The CDR3 runs 17 residues. The CDR3 region is CATSRGPLGSLNQPQHF. CDR3 in DNA: TGTGCCACCAGCAGGGGACCTTTGGGAAGCCTCAATCAGCCCCAGCATTTT.

The rearrangement uses TRBV3-1 (or the pseudogene TRBV3-2) and TRBJ1-5; D is possibly TRBD1 (6 bases). CDR1 LGHDT and CDR2 YNNKEL come from the germline V gene (reference sequence). V was trimmed by 4 bases and J by 4 bases, leaving 14 bases between them. This CDR3 has 15 residues. The CDR3 protein is CASSLSDSPNQPQHF. For the CDR3, the DNA is TGTGCCAGCAGCCTTTCGGACAGCCCGAATCAGCCCCAGCATTTT.

The chain uses TRBV23-1 and TRBJ1-1; D is unclear. TRBV23-1 is assigned to the ORF class and has an uncertain function. The CDR3 is 12 residues long. The germline V and J ends were trimmed by 4 bases and 1 base, with 4 bases remaining between them. The chain's CDR3 is CASSPQNTEAFF. The DNA of the CDR3 is TGCGCCAGCAGTCCACAGAACACTGAAGCTTTCTTT.

The chain is built from TRBV5-5 and TRBJ1-3, with 9 nucleotides matching TRBD1. V lost 4 bases to trimming and J lost 4 bases; unmatched junction nucleotides: 9. The CDR3 contains 16 residues. Germline V gene sequence: CDR1 SGHKS, CDR2 YYEKEE (reference sequence). The CDR3 reads CASSVPSGTGGNTIYF. In DNA, the CDR3 is TGTGCCAGCAGCGTTCCGTCCGGGACAGGGGGAAACACCATATATTTT.

The V call is TRBV25-1, the J call TRBJ2-3; weak D call: TRBD1 (6 bases). Germline V CDR1 and CDR2: MGHDK, SYGVNS. V dropped 8 bases and J dropped 0 bases, with 12 bases sitting between them. The CDR3 extends over 14 amino acids. The CDR3 loop is CASSGQISTDTQYF. The CDR3 DNA is TGTGCCAGCTCTGGACAGATTAGCACAGATACGCAGTATTTT.

The chain recombines TRBV9 with TRBJ2-3; 16 nucleotides agree with TRBD2. The V and J ends lost 4 bases and 7 bases, in that order; junction bases with no gene match: 9. CDR3 length equals 17 residues. From germline, CDR1 is SGDLS and CDR2 YYNGEE. The DNA of the CDR3 is TGTGCCAGCAGCACCCCGGGACTAGCGGGGGGGTTAAATACGCAGTATTTT. Translation gives CASSTPGLAGGLNTQYF.

This clone showed up just once. V gene TRBV29-1 combines with J gene TRBJ1-2, with 8 nucleotides matching TRBD1. The CDR3 totals 14 residues. The trim removed 6 bases at V and 3 bases at J, leaving 9 bases unmatched. CDR1 is SQVTM and CDR2 is ANQGSEA in the germline V gene. In DNA form, the CDR3 reads TGCAGCGTGGCCCTCCCGACAGGGGACTATGGCTACACCTTC. Protein sequence: CSVALPTGDYGYTF.

V and J are TRBV9 and TRBJ2-2; 8 bases align to TRBD1. The CDR3 has 17 residues. Looked up from germline, CDR1 is SGDLS and CDR2 is YYNGEE. The V and J ends lost 3 bases and 1 base, in that order; junction bases with no gene match: 8. The CDR3 DNA is TGTGCCAGCAGCGCACGTCGGGACAGGAGGAACACCGGGGAGCTGTTTTTT. Amino acids: CASSARRDRRNTGELFF.

The rearrangement joins TRBV9 to TRBJ2-3; 9 bases fit TRBD2. In germline, CDR1 is SGDLS, CDR2 YYNGEE. V trimming: 4 bases; J trimming: 1 base; junction bases outside the gene matches: 1. The CDR3 runs to 14 residues. The CDR3 loop is CASSPSGGTDTQYF. DNA for the CDR3: TGTGCCAGCAGCCCTAGCGGGGGCACAGATACGCAGTATTTT.

This chain connects TRBV4-1 to TRBJ1-4, with D uncertain. V shed 0 bases and J shed 4 bases, with 6 bases lying between them. The V gene's germline CDR1 is MGHRA and CDR2 YSYEKL. The CDR3 sequence is 14 residues long. CDR3 coding DNA: TGCGCCAGCAGCCAAGACCGAAATAATGAAAAACTGTTTTTT. This codes for CASSQDRNNEKLFF.

V is TRBV5-4 and J is TRBJ2-6; the match to TRBD2 covers 7 bases. CDR3 length: 16 residues. J was trimmed by 2 bases and V by 4 bases; bases with no gene match: 6. CDR1 and CDR2 from the germline V gene are SGHNT and YYREEE (reference sequence). The CDR3, as DNA: TGTGCCAGCAGCGGGGGGGGGACGGCTGGGGCCAACGTCCTGACTTTC. Its translation is CASSGGGTAGANVLTF.

This clone was detected only once. The chain employs TRBV5-1 and TRBJ2-7; possible D gene TRBD2, 5 bases. Germline-derived CDR1 and CDR2 are SGHRS and YFSETQ. CDR3 length: 14 amino acids. V lost 3 bases and J lost 0, with 10 bases in between. The chain's CDR3 is CASSSRRDSYEQYF. The CDR3 coding sequence is TGCGCCAGCAGCTCCAGACGGGACTCCTACGAGCAGTACTTC.